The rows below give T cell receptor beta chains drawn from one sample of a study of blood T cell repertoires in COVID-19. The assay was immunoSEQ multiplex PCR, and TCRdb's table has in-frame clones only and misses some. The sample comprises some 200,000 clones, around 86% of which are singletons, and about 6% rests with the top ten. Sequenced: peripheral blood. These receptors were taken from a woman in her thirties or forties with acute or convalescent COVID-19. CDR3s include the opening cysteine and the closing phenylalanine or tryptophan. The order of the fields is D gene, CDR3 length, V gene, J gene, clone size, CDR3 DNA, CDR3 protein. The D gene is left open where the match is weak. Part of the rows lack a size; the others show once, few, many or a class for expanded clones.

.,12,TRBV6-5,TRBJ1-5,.,TGTGCCAGCAGTTACGGGGAGGGGCCCCAGCATTTT,CASSYGEGPQHF
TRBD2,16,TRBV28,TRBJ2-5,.,TGTGCCAGCAGTTGGTTCGCGGGGGGGCCCTGGGAGACCCAGTACTTC,CASSWFAGGPWETQYF
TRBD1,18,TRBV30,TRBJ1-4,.,TGTGCCTGGAGGAGGGGGCTAACCAATTTTGCAACTAATGAAAAACTGTTTTTT,CAWRRGLTNFATNEKLFF
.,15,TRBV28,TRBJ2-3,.,TGTGCCACTACACGACTGGCTGCCTACACAGATACGCAGTATTTT,CATTRLAAYTDTQYF
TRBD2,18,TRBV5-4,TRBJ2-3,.,TGTGCCAGCAGCCCCACGACTAGCGGGGGTTCTAGCACAGATACGCAGTATTTT,CASSPTTSGGSSTDTQYF
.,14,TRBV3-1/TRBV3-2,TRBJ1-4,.,TGTGCCAGCAGCCTCGCTGGGGGGAGTGAAAAACTGTTTTTT,CASSLAGGSEKLFF
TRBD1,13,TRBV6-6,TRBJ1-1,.,TGTGCCAGCAGTTCGACAGGGCACACTGAAGCTTTCTTT,CASSSTGHTEAFF
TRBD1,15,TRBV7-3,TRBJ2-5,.,TGTGCCAGCAGCTCCGGACAGGGGCGGATGGAGACCCAGTACTTC,CASSSGQGRMETQYF
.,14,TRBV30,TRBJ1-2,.,TGTGCCTGGAGTGTATTAGGGGTATTCGTTGGCTACACCTTC,CAWSVLGVFVGYTF
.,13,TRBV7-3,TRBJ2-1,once,TGTGCCAGCAGCCCCCCCAGCGGCAATGAGCAGTTCTTC,CASSPPSGNEQFF
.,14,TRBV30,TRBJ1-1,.,TGTGCCTGGTCAAGACAGTATGTGAACACTGAAGCTTTCTTT,CAWSRQYVNTEAFF
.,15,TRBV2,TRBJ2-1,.,TGTGCCAGCAGTGCCAAGTGGGGGGGCCGGAATGAGCAGTTCTTC,CASSAKWGGRNEQFF
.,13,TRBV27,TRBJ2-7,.,TGTGCCACCCGGGACACATTGGCCTACGAGCAGTACTTC,CATRDTLAYEQYF
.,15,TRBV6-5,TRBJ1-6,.,TGTGCCAGCAGTTACGAGGGAGCCTATAATTCACCCCTCCACTTT,CASSYEGAYNSPLHF
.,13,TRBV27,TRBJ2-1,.,TGTGCCAGCCGGGACAGACCCGGGAGTGAGCAGTTCTTC,CASRDRPGSEQFF